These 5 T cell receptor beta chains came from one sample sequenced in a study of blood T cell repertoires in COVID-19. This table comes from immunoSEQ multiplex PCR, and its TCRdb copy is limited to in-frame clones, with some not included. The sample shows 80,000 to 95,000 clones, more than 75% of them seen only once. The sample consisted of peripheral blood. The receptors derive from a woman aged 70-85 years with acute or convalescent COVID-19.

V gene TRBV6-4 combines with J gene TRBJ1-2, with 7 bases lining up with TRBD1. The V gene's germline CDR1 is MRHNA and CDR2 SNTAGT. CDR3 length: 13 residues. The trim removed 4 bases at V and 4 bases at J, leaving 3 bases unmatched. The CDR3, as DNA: TGTGCCAGCAGTGGCCGGGACAGCTATGGCTACACCTTC. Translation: CASSGRDSYGYTF.

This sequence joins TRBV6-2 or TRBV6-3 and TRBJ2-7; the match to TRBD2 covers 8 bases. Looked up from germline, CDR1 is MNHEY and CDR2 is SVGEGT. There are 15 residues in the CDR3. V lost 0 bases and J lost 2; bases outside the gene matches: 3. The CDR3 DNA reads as TGTGCCAGCAGTTACTCAGGAGCGGGGGCCTACGAGCAGTACGTC. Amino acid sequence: CASSYSGAGAYEQYV.

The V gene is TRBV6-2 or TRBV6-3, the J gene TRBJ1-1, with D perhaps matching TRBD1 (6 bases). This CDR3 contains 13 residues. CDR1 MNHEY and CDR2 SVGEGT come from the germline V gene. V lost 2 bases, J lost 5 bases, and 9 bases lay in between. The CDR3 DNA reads TGTGCCAGCAGTTACAGGACAGAGACTGAAGCTTTCTTT. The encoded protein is CASSYRTETEAFF.

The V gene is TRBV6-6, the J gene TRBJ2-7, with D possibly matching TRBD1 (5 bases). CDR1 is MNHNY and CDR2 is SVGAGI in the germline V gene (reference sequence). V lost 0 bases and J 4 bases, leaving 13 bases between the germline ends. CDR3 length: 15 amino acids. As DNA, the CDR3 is TGTGCCAGCAGTTACTCGCTCGACAGCCCTTACGAGCAGTACGTC. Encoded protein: CASSYSLDSPYEQYV.

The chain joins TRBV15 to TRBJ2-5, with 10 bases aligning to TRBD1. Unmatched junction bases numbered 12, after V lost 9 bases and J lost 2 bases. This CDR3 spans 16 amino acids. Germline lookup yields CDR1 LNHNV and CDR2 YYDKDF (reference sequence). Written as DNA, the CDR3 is TGTGCCACTACCCCCGGGACAGGGGTTACACAAGAGACCCAGTACTTC. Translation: CATTPGTGVTQETQYF.